This T cell receptor (beta chain) came from a study of blood T cell repertoires in COVID-19. Study as a whole: There were acute and convalescent COVID-19 samples, and they came from the United States, Italy and Spain.

Sequenced by immunoSEQ multiplex PCR; TCRdb stores in-frame clones only, minus some. Among some 190,000 clones listed, more than 75% were seen once. Living in 24 US areas, the participants were between roughly 18 and 95 years of age. Researchers sorted participants into cohorts using their self-reported clinical history. This TCR derives from a man in his forties or fifties with acute COVID-19. The specimen sequenced was PBMCs or T cells enriched from blood (not recorded which).

This chain's CDR3 is CASTLQINEKLFF. CDR3 nucleotide sequence: TGTGCCAGCACTCTACAGATCAATGAAAAACTGTTTTTT. The V call is TRBV12-3 or TRBV12-4, the J call TRBJ1-4; D gene unclear. There are 13 residues in the CDR3. Trimming shortened V by 7 bases and J by 5 bases, and 11 bases separated the two germline ends.